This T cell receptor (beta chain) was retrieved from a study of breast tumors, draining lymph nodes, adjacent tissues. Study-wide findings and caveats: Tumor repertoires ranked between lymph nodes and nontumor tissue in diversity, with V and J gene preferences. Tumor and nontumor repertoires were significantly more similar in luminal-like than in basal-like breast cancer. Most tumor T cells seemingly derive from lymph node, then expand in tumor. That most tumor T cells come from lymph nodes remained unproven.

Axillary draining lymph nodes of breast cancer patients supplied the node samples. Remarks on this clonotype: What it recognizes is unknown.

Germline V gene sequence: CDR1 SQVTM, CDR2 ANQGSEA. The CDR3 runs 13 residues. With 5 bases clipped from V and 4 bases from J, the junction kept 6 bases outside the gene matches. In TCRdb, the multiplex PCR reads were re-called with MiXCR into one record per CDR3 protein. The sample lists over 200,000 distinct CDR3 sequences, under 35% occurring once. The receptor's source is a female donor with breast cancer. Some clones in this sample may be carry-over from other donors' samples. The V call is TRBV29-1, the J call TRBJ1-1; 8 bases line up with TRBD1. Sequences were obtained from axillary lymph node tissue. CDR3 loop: CSVSTGGPTEAFF. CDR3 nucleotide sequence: TGCAGCGTTTCAACAGGGGGTCCCACTGAAGCTTTCTTT.